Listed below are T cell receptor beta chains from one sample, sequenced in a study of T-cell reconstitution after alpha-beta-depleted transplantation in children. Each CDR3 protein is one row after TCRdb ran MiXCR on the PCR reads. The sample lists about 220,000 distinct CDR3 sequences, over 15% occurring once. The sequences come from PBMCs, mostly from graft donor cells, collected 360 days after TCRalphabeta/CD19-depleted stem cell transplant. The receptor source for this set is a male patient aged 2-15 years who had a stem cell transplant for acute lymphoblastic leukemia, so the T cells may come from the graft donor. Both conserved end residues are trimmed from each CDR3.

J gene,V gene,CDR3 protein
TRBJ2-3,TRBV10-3,AISPDGVTDTQY
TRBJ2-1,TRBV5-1,ASSFPGQSNNEQF
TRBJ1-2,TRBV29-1,SDGQGSGYT
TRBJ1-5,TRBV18,ASSVEGARDQPQH
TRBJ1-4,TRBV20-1,SAIIYPEKLF
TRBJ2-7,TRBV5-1,ASSSLLAGDYEQY
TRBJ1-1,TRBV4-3,ASSQAWRDTEAF
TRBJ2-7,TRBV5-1,ASSLAGTGPLLGEQY
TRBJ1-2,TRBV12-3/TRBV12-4,ASGHGIWGIGYT
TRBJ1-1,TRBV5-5,ASSLEARLNTEAF
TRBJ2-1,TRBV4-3,ASSQARGNSYNEQF
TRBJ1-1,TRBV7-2,ASSLGRTMNTEAF
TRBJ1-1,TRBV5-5,ASSPRRNTEAF
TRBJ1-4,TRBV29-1,SVEGMGGKLF
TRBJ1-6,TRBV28,ASRPLTGQGNSPLH
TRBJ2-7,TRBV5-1,ASSLVQPYEQY
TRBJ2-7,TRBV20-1,SARSGQGLSSYEQY
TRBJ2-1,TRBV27,ASSLGQGVYNEQF
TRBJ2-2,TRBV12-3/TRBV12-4,ASSSGRGLHTGELF
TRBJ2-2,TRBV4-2,ASSQAPVEGTGELF
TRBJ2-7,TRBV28,ASSLGGTASYEQY
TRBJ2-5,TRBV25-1,ASRAGQGQETQY
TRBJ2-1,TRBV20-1,SAREALIQHEQF
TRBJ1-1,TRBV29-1,SVQTGLWNTEAF
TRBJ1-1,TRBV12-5,ASGRLEDLNTEAF
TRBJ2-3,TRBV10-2,ASSVGTRTDTQY
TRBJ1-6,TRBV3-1,ASSQVRDRSPYNSPLH
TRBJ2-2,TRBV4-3,ASSPGTGTTGELF
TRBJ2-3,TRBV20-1,SARRLAGTDTQY
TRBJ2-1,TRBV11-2,ASSFPWKLAGEQF
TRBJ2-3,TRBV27,ASRSGQGHIDTQY
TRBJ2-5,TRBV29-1,SGVRVGETQY
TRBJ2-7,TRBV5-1,ASSFQGTYEQY
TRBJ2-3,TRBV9,ASSVVEGSRDTQY
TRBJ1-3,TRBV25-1,ASYTLEGGRLSGNTIY
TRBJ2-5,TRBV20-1,SARVKVSGTQY
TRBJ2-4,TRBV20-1,SAWNPGGLTKNIQY
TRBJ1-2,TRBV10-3,ATERDGRHGYT
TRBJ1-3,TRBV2,ATQSTFSGNTIY
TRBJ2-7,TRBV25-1,ASSGVGGAEQY